Listed below are T cell receptor beta chains from one sample, sequenced in a study of T-cell reconstitution after alpha-beta-depleted transplantation in children. A single record per CDR3 protein comes from TCRdb applying MiXCR to the PCR reads. The table includes hundreds of thousands of distinct CDR3 sequences, under 30% detected once. The source material was PBMCs, mostly from graft donor cells, sampled 360 days after TCRalphabeta/CD19-depleted stem cell transplant. Source of these receptors: a boy younger than two who had a stem cell transplant for acute myeloid leukemia, so the T cells may come from the graft donor. Each CDR3 is given with its conserved first and last residue. The order of the fields is clone size, D gene, J gene, V gene, CDR3 protein, CDR3 DNA. D genes are given only for firm matches. The size of a clone is reported for some rows only, either as once, few or many, or as a class for expanded clones.

clone_size: many
d_call: .
j_call: TRBJ2-5
v_call: TRBV12-5
cdr3_aa: CASAWGQETQYF
cdr3_nt: TGTGCTAGTGCCTGGGGTCAAGAGACCCAGTACTTC

clone_size: few
d_call: TRBD2
j_call: TRBJ2-1
v_call: TRBV10-3
cdr3_aa: CAISEEGLAYEQFF
cdr3_nt: TGTGCCATCAGCGAGGAGGGACTAGCCTATGAGCAGTTCTTC

clone_size: .
d_call: TRBD2
j_call: TRBJ2-1
v_call: TRBV7-2
cdr3_aa: CASTLRLAGARDEQFF
cdr3_nt: TGTGCCAGCACCCTCCGACTAGCGGGGGCCAGGGATGAGCAGTTCTTC

clone_size: .
d_call: TRBD2
j_call: TRBJ2-1
v_call: TRBV12-5
cdr3_aa: CASGLTTSGGTSSYNEQFF
cdr3_nt: TGTGCTAGTGGTCTGACGACTAGCGGGGGGACAAGCTCCTACAATGAGCAGTTCTTC

clone_size: many
d_call: TRBD1
j_call: TRBJ2-1
v_call: TRBV9
cdr3_aa: CASSVAGQGRSYNEQFF
cdr3_nt: TGTGCCAGCAGCGTAGCGGGACAGGGAAGGTCATACAATGAGCAGTTCTTC

clone_size: .
d_call: TRBD1
j_call: TRBJ1-1
v_call: TRBV29-1
cdr3_aa: CSVSVQGTFTEAFF
cdr3_nt: TGCAGCGTTTCTGTACAGGGGACATTCACTGAAGCTTTCTTT

clone_size: .
d_call: .
j_call: TRBJ2-7
v_call: TRBV6-1
cdr3_aa: CASSLGSDSEQYF
cdr3_nt: TGTGCCAGCAGCCTTGGATCCGACTCCGAGCAGTACTTC

clone_size: many
d_call: TRBD1
j_call: TRBJ1-1
v_call: TRBV20-1
cdr3_aa: CSARDPGGYTEAFF
cdr3_nt: TGCAGTGCTAGAGATCCAGGGGGGTACACTGAAGCTTTCTTT

clone_size: .
d_call: .
j_call: TRBJ2-3
v_call: TRBV6-6
cdr3_aa: CASNQVTQYF
cdr3_nt: TGTGCCAGCAATCAGGTTACGCAGTATTTT

clone_size: many
d_call: .
j_call: TRBJ2-5
v_call: TRBV5-1
cdr3_aa: CASSQDFLYQETQYF
cdr3_nt: TGCGCCAGCAGCCAGGACTTTCTGTACCAAGAGACCCAGTACTTC

clone_size: many
d_call: .
j_call: TRBJ2-1
v_call: TRBV7-9
cdr3_aa: CASSPQDLTYNEQFF
cdr3_nt: TGTGCCAGCAGCCCCCAGGACCTGACCTACAATGAGCAGTTCTTC

clone_size: .
d_call: TRBD1
j_call: TRBJ1-2
v_call: TRBV20-1
cdr3_aa: CSAREGTGVAQRSYTF
cdr3_nt: TGCAGTGCTAGAGAGGGGACAGGGGTGGCCCAGAGGAGTTACACCTTC

clone_size: few
d_call: .
j_call: TRBJ2-5
v_call: TRBV20-1
cdr3_aa: CSAPILQETQYF
cdr3_nt: TGCAGTGCTCCCATCCTCCAAGAGACCCAGTACTTC

clone_size: .
d_call: .
j_call: TRBJ2-7
v_call: TRBV20-1
cdr3_aa: CSANLGPEAYEQYF
cdr3_nt: TGCAGTGCTAACTTGGGGCCCGAGGCCTACGAGCAGTACTTC

clone_size: few
d_call: .
j_call: TRBJ1-5
v_call: TRBV6-5
cdr3_aa: CASSYVASEDQPQHF
cdr3_nt: TGTGCCAGCAGTTACGTGGCCTCGGAAGATCAGCCCCAGCATTTT

clone_size: many
d_call: .
j_call: TRBJ2-5
v_call: TRBV20-1
cdr3_aa: CSARRGPRETQYF
cdr3_nt: TGCAGTGCTAGAAGAGGGCCCCGCGAGACCCAGTACTTC

clone_size: few
d_call: TRBD1
j_call: TRBJ2-1
v_call: TRBV2
cdr3_aa: CASRGQAGQFF
cdr3_nt: TGTGCCAGCAGGGGACAGGCTGGGCAGTTCTTC

clone_size: many
d_call: .
j_call: TRBJ2-3
v_call: TRBV20-1
cdr3_aa: CSAGPADTQYF
cdr3_nt: TGCAGTGCTGGACCCGCAGATACGCAGTATTTT

clone_size: few
d_call: TRBD1
j_call: TRBJ2-1
v_call: TRBV6-1
cdr3_aa: CASSKDRGLPNEQFF
cdr3_nt: TGTGCCAGCAGCAAGGACAGGGGGCTACCCAATGAGCAGTTCTTC

clone_size: many
d_call: TRBD2
j_call: TRBJ2-1
v_call: TRBV6-5
cdr3_aa: CASSPTQRGDHNEQFF
cdr3_nt: TGTGCCAGCAGCCCTACCCAGCGGGGGGATCACAATGAGCAGTTCTTC

clone_size: .
d_call: .
j_call: TRBJ1-1
v_call: TRBV7-2
cdr3_aa: CASSLVQGGATEAFF
cdr3_nt: TGTGCCAGCAGCTTAGTCCAAGGGGGGGCCACTGAAGCTTTCTTT

clone_size: few
d_call: .
j_call: TRBJ2-3
v_call: TRBV25-1
cdr3_aa: CASSEPPDKDTDTQYF
cdr3_nt: TGTGCCAGCAGTGAACCCCCGGACAAAGACACAGATACGCAGTATTTT

clone_size: many
d_call: .
j_call: TRBJ2-1
v_call: TRBV7-2
cdr3_aa: CASSLMPSAYNEQFF
cdr3_nt: TGTGCCAGCAGCTTAATGCCTAGTGCCTACAATGAGCAGTTCTTC

clone_size: .
d_call: TRBD2
j_call: TRBJ2-3
v_call: TRBV12-3/TRBV12-4
cdr3_aa: CASRLAGGKGDTQYF
cdr3_nt: TGTGCCAGCCGGCTAGCGGGGGGCAAGGGGGATACGCAGTATTTT

clone_size: few
d_call: .
j_call: TRBJ2-2
v_call: TRBV6-1
cdr3_aa: CASSPRGAGGELFF
cdr3_nt: TGTGCCAGCAGCCCAAGGGGGGCAGGCGGGGAGCTGTTTTTT